The T cell receptor beta chain under discussion was sequenced for a study of blood T cell repertoires in COVID-19 (dated by TCRdb to the early 2020s). With respect to the entire study: Samples from collaborators originated in the United States, Italy and Spain and spanned both the acute and convalescent phases of COVID-19. The prospective study material was composed of cDNA or gDNA derived from T cells, B-cell-depleted T cells, or PBMCs. The dataset comprised deeply sampled blood TCRbeta repertoires from subjects exposed to, actively infected with, or recovered from COVID-19. A freely available public database, intended as a resource for researchers studying the immune response to SARS-CoV-2, is where the repertoires were released. Samples came from the ongoing ImmuneRACE study (first 160 participants) plus 1,254 subjects from 6 global collaborators. A de-identified subject ID, COVID-19 status, age in years and sex were almost always included in the sample metadata. HLA class I and class II types, where available, came from metadata supplied by the sample provider rather than from assay-based typing.

TCRbeta CDR3 regions were amplified from genomic DNA using the immunoSEQ Assay, a bias-controlled multiplex PCR. The authors' pipeline ran thus. The number of nucleated cells in each sample was estimated from the amplification of reference gene primers within the assay. To quantify the absolute abundance of each unique TCRbeta CDR3 rearrangement, sequence reads were collapsed and filtered. For each sample, productive Simpson clonality was calculated as the square root of Simpson's diversity index across productive rearrangements. The clones in this table, taken by TCRdb from immuneACCESS, are in-frame only. Not every clone is retained; where verified, under half of the shortfall comes from an unresolved V gene, and the cause of the rest is unknown. V, J and clone size are those of that table, while D and trimming were read from the DNA. The sample includes about 110,000 clones, with approximately 86% observed a single time. The ten most abundant clones make up 4% to 5% of the sample.

What the study reported, not specific to this receptor: How much clinical and demographic metadata was included differed by source and by participant, and the metadata was provided uncurated.

Note on this clone: It lacks a known antigen. Nothing much larger sits one base from this clone, and base qualities are not available.

The collaborating institutions used their own protocols to collect whole blood in K2EDTA tubes. For TCRbeta analysis, collaborators shipped samples in one of three forms: frozen whole blood, isolated PBMCs, or DNA extracted from either of those sample types. From its cysteine to its phenylalanine, the CDR3 spans 17 amino acids. CDR3 DNA is the only sequence kept; it has 51 bases, read in frame from the first base. CDR1 and CDR2 are read off the germline V gene (reference sequence) as SGHKS and YYEKEE. After removal of 0 bases from V and 6 bases from J, the junction retains 6 bases not matched to a gene.

The sequence joins TRBV5-5 to TRBJ1-6; TRBD1 matches 10 bases in the middle. This TCR derives from a man in his forties or fifties with acute or convalescent COVID-19. The sample comprised peripheral blood. The CDR3 region reads CASSLGTGTGVNSPLHF. The DNA sequence reads TGTGCCAGCAGCTTGGGGACCGGGACAGGGGTTAATTCACCCCTCCACTTT.